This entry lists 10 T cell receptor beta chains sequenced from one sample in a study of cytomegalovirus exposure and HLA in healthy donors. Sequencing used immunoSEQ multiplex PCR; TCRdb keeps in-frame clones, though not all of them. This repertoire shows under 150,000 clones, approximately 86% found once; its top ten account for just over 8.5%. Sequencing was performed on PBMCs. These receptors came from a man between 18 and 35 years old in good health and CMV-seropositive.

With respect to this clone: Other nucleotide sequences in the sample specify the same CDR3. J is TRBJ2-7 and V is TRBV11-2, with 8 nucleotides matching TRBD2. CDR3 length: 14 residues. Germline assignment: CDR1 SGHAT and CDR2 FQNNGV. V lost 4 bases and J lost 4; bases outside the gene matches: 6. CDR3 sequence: CASSSTSGPYEQYF. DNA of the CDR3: TGTGCCAGCAGCTCTACTAGCGGCCCTTACGAGCAGTACTTC.

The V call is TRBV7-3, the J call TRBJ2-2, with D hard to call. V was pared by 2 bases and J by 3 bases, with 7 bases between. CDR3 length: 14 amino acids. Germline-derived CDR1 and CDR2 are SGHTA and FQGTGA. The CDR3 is CASSLGQYTGELFF. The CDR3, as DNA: TGTGCCAGCAGCTTAGGGCAATACACCGGGGAGCTGTTTTTT.

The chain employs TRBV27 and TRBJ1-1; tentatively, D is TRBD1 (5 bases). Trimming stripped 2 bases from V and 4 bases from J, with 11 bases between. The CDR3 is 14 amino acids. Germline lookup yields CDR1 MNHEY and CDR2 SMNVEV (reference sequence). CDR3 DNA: TGTGCCAGCAGTTTAAGGGGTTCCATCACTGAAGCTTTCTTT. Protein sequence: CASSLRGSITEAFF.

DNA for the CDR3: TGTGCCAGCAGCTTGGAGGGGAACACTGAAGCTTTCTTT. Protein sequence: CASSLEGNTEAFF. The chain joins TRBV7-3 to TRBJ1-1; no reliable D call. Germline V lookup: CDR1 SGHTA, CDR2 FQGTGA. The CDR3 contains 13 residues. V lost 3 bases and J lost 1, with 6 bases in between.

The CDR3 nucleotides read TGTGCCAGCACCCAGGGCACAGATACGCAGTATTTT. Translating gives CASTQGTDTQYF. The chain joins TRBV2 to TRBJ2-3; D gene uncertain. V lost 7 bases to trimming and J lost 1 base, with 6 bases between them. Germline V gene sequence: CDR1 SNHLY, CDR2 FYNNEI. The CDR3 runs to 12 residues.

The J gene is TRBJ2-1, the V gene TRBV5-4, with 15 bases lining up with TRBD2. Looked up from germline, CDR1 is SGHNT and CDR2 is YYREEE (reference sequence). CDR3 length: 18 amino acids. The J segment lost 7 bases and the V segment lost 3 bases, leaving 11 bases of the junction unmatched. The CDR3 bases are TGTGCCAGCAGCTCAGGACTAGCGGGAGGGCTGCCTCGAAATGAGCAGTTCTTC. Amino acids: CASSSGLAGGLPRNEQFF.

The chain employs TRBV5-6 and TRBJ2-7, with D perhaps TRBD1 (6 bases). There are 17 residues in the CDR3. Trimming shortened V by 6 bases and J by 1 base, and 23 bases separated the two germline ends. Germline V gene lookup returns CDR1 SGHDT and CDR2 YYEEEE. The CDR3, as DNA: TGTGCCAGCACCAATACCCCACAGGGCGAAAGTTCCTACGAGCAGTACTTC. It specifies CASTNTPQGESSYEQYF.

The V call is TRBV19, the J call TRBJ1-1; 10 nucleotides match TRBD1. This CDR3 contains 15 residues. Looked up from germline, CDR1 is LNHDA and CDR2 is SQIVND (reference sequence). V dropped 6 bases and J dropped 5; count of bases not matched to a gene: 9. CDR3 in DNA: TGTGCCAGTAGCCCAGCGACAGGGGGCAGAACTGAAGCTTTCTTT. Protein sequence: CASSPATGGRTEAFF.

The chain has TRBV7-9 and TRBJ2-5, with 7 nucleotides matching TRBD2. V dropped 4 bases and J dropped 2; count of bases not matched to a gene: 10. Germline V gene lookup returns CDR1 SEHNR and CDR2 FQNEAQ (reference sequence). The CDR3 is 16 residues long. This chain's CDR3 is CASSSYLDGGQETQYF. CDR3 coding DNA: TGTGCCAGCAGCTCCTATCTGGACGGGGGGCAAGAGACCCAGTACTTC.

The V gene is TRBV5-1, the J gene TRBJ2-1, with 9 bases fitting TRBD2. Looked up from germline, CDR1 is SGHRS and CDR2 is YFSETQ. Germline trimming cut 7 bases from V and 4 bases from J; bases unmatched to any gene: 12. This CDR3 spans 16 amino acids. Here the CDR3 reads CASREIAGAVYNEQFF. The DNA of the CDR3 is TGCGCCAGCCGCGAAATAGCGGGAGCGGTATACAATGAGCAGTTCTTC.